The 30 T cell receptor beta chains below all came from one sample that was sequenced in a study of pediatric ulcerative colitis. Using immunoSEQ multiplex PCR, the repertoire was profiled, and TCRdb retains in-frame clones only, with some absent. The sample has tens of thousands of clones, roughly 82% seen once. One to two pinch biopsies were taken from the rectum during colonoscopy. Sequencing was carried out using gut tissue. Source of these receptors: a boy younger than 18 with severe ulcerative colitis.

The sample holds a few counts of this clone. The chain combines TRBV7-2 with TRBJ1-3; tentatively, D is TRBD1 (5 bases). The germline gives CDR1 SGHTA, CDR2 FQGNSA. V gave up 1 base and J gave up 4 bases, with 11 bases separating them. This CDR3 comprises 15 residues. The CDR3 DNA sequence: TGTGCCAGCAGCTTAGGCGGGACTCTCGGAAACACCATATATTTT. It specifies CASSLGGTLGNTIYF.

The table lists this clone with a count of one. This likely comes from a read error, as the CDR3 has no conserved phenylalanine or tryptophan at its end. The chain is built from TRBV5-1 and TRBJ1-6, with D possibly TRBD1 on 5 matching bases. The CDR3 is 14 residues long. V lost 0 bases to trimming and J lost 9 bases, with 10 bases between them. The germline V gene has CDR1 SGHRS and CDR2 YFSETQ. This chain's CDR3 is CASSLEGAGSPLHL. For the CDR3, the DNA is TGCGCCAGCAGCTTGGAAGGGGCGGGTTCACCCCTCCACCTT.

The J gene is TRBJ2-1, the V gene TRBV9; D possibly corresponds to TRBD2 (6 bases). Germline loops: CDR1 SGDLS, CDR2 YYNGEE. The CDR3 has 16 amino acids. Trimming took 0 bases from V and 0 from J, leaving 10 bases between them. CDR3 region: CASSVDVGGSYNEQFF. CDR3 DNA: TGTGCCAGCAGCGTAGATGTGGGGGGCTCCTACAATGAGCAGTTCTTC.

J is TRBJ1-2 and V is TRBV5-8, with D perhaps TRBD1 (6 bases). The V and J ends lost 1 base and 2 bases respectively, with 12 bases between them. Germline CDR1 is SGHTS and CDR2 is YDEGEE. There are 15 residues in the CDR3. CDR3 bases: TGTGCCAGCAGCTTGTACACAGGGCCAAACTATGGCTACACCTTC. It codes for CASSLYTGPNYGYTF.

The chain employs TRBV9 and TRBJ2-1; no clear D gene. This CDR3 is built from 12 residues. From germline, CDR1 is SGDLS and CDR2 YYNGEE. Deletions cut 4 bases from V and 8 bases from J, with 10 bases between. CDR3 loop: CASSPTIYEQFF. CDR3 nucleotide sequence: TGTGCCAGCAGCCCCACTATTTATGAGCAGTTCTTC. Filled out from reference TRBV9 and TRBJ2-1, the complete variable domain reads DSGVTQTPKHLITATGQRVTLRCSPRSGDLSVYWYQQSLDQGLQFLIQYYNGEERAKGNILERFSAQQFPDLHSELNLSSLELGDSALYFCASSPTIYEQFFGPGTRLTVL.

V gene TRBV9 combines with J gene TRBJ2-5, with 10 bases fitting TRBD2. The CDR3 has 15 residues. V shed 3 bases, J shed 2 bases, and the junction held 4 bases outside the gene matches. CDR1 is SGDLS, CDR2 YYNGEE, per germline. CDR3 nucleotide sequence: TGTGCCAGCAGCGCCCTAGCGGGGGCTCAAGAGACCCAGTACTTC. Translating it yields CASSALAGAQETQYF. The whole variable domain, filled in from reference TRBV9 and TRBJ2-5, reads DSGVTQTPKHLITATGQRVTLRCSPRSGDLSVYWYQQSLDQGLQFLIQYYNGEERAKGNILERFSAQQFPDLHSELNLSSLELGDSALYFCASSALAGAQETQYFGPGTRLLVL.

The rearrangement uses TRBV27 and TRBJ1-1; no clear D. The CDR3 covers 9 residues. The V end lost 6 bases, the J end lost 7 bases, and 3 bases lay between the germline ends. CDR1 is MNHEY, CDR2 SMNVEV, per germline (reference sequence). CDR3 sequence reads: CASSFEAFF. CDR3 DNA sequence: TGTGCCAGCAGCTTTGAAGCTTTCTTT.

For the CDR3, the DNA is TGTGCCAGCAGCCCAATCGACACAACGAAGCAGTTCTTC. This encodes CASSPIDTTKQFF. This sequence joins TRBV14 and TRBJ2-1; no clear D gene. Germline-derived CDR1 and CDR2 are SGHDN and FVKESK. Deletions cut 4 bases from V and 11 bases from J, with 15 bases between. The CDR3 consists of 13 residues. Full variable domain (missing parts from reference TRBV14 and TRBJ2-1): EAGVTQFPSHSVIEKGQTVTLRCDPISGHDNLYWYRRVMGKEIKFLLHFVKESKQDESGMPNNRFLAERTGGTYSTLKVQPAELEDSGVYFCASSPIDTTKQFFGPGTRLTVL.

The chain has TRBV27 and TRBJ1-3; possible D gene TRBD1, 5 bases. This CDR3 has 16 amino acids. The germline CDR1 and CDR2 sequences are MNHEY and SMNVEV (reference sequence). V gave up 5 bases and J gave up 1 base, with 15 bases separating them. The CDR3 loop reads CASSMGGPLSGNTIYF. CDR3 DNA: TGTGCCAGCAGTATGGGGGGTCCATTATCTGGAAACACCATATATTTT.

The genes are TRBV6-1 and TRBJ1-5; D is undetermined. This CDR3 has 14 residues. Looked up from germline, CDR1 is MNHNS and CDR2 is SASEGT. V was cut by 5 bases and J by 3 bases, with 11 bases left in between. This CDR3 reads CASSRRADNQPQHF. DNA for the CDR3: TGTGCCAGCAGTCGACGGGCCGACAATCAGCCCCAGCATTTT.

This clone was observed a single time. The chain employs TRBV18 and TRBJ2-7; tentative D call: TRBD2 (7 bases). The V and J ends lost 3 bases and 7 bases respectively, with 19 bases between them. This CDR3 spans 15 amino acids. The germline CDR1 and CDR2 sequences are KGHSH and LQKENI. Here the CDR3 DNA reads TGTGCCAGCTCACCCCCCTGGGGGGGCCCTCGGGAGCAGTACTTC. The encoded protein is CASSPPWGGPREQYF.

The V gene is TRBV28, the J gene TRBJ1-4; tentative D call: TRBD1 (5 bases). CDR1 is MDHEN, CDR2 SYDVKM, per germline. V was cut by 4 bases and J by 14 bases, with 23 bases left in between. This CDR3 region has 15 residues. The CDR3 is CASSSGQVLSLQLFF. The DNA for the CDR3 is TGTGCCAGCAGTTCGGGGCAGGTATTAAGTTTGCAGCTGTTTTTT.

The chain combines TRBV5-1 with TRBJ1-1; D is uncertain. Trimming removed 1 base from V and 1 base from J, with 8 bases in between. The CDR3 length is 14 residues. CDR1 and CDR2 from the germline V gene are SGHRS and YFSETQ. CDR3 in amino acids: CASSLYPPNTEAFF. CDR3 bases: TGCGCCAGCAGCTTGTATCCCCCGAACACTGAAGCTTTCTTT.

By share, this clone ranks as medium-sized. Since the CDR3 does not end with the conserved phenylalanine or tryptophan, this likely comes from a read error. The V call is TRBV19, the J call TRBJ1-6; 7 bases are shared with TRBD1. J lost 12 bases, V lost 6 bases, and 11 bases had no gene match. This CDR3 has 14 amino acids. Germline V CDR1 and CDR2: LNHDA, SQIVND (reference sequence). CDR3 protein: CASRRLDRDEPLHL. CDR3 DNA: TGTGCCAGTAGACGACTTGACAGGGACGAACCCCTCCACCTT.

On this clone: Additional DNA sequences in this sample encode the identical CDR3. The chain combines TRBV2 with TRBJ2-7; D ambiguous. V shed 4 bases and J shed 4 bases, with 5 bases lying between them. The CDR3 is 11 residues long. From germline, CDR1 is SNHLY and CDR2 FYNNEI. CDR3 protein: CASSVGYEQYF. CDR3 coding DNA: TGTGCCAGCAGTGTGGGGTACGAGCAGTACTTC.

The chain has TRBV28 and TRBJ1-4, with D maybe TRBD1 (6 bases). The germline V gene encodes CDR1 MDHEN and CDR2 SYDVKM. The ends were cut back, 4 bases at V and 8 bases at J, with 17 bases in the middle. This CDR3 contains 15 residues. The CDR3 reads CASSWRQGNREKLFF. In DNA, the CDR3 is TGTGCCAGCAGTTGGCGGCAGGGGAATAGGGAAAAACTGTTTTTT. Full variable domain (outside the CDR3, taken from reference TRBV28 and TRBJ1-4): DVKVTQSSRYLVKRTGEKVFLECVQDMDHENMFWYRQDPGLGLRLIYFSYDVKMKEKGDIPEGYSVSREKKERFSLILESASTNQTSMYLCASSWRQGNREKLFFGSGTQLSVL.

The chain uses TRBV6-6 and TRBJ2-1; D uncertain. The V end was cut by 2 bases, the J end by 7 bases, with 9 bases between. Germline lookup yields CDR1 MNHNY and CDR2 SVGAGI (reference sequence). CDR3 length: 13 amino acids. The CDR3 DNA is TGTGCCAGCAGTTACGTTTGGGTGAATGAGCAGTTCTTC. Translated, it gives CASSYVWVNEQFF.

This clone has only a few counts. The gene calls are TRBV19 and TRBJ1-5; D is ambiguous. Trimming removed 7 bases at V and 9 bases at J, with 10 bases between. This CDR3 comprises 11 residues. Germline V CDR1 and CDR2: LNHDA, SQIVND (reference sequence). The CDR3 loop reads CASNSIGPQHF. In DNA form, the CDR3 reads TGTGCCAGTAACTCAATCGGGCCCCAGCATTTT.

V gene TRBV5-1 combines with J gene TRBJ1-2, with D possibly being TRBD1 (5 bases). This CDR3 is 15 amino acids long. Trimming took 1 base from V and 3 from J, leaving 13 bases between them. Looked up from germline, CDR1 is SGHRS and CDR2 is YFSETQ. CDR3 amino acids: CASSLWGEIDYGYTF. Here the CDR3 DNA reads TGCGCCAGCAGCTTGTGGGGGGAAATCGACTATGGCTACACCTTC.

The CDR3 DNA follows: TGCAGCGTGCTCGGGCGATCGGCGGATACGCAGTATTTT. Protein: CSVLGRSADTQYF. The chain joins TRBV29-1 to TRBJ2-3; D is ambiguous. The CDR3 extends over 13 amino acids. The germline CDR1 and CDR2 sequences are SQVTM and ANQGSEA. V lost 6 bases to trimming and J lost 6 bases, with 16 bases between them.

J is TRBJ2-3 and V is TRBV4-1, with D perhaps given as TRBD1 or TRBD2 (6 bases each). Germline CDR1 MGHRA, CDR2 YSYEKL. The CDR3 loop spans 17 amino acids. V gave up 1 base and J gave up 5 bases, with 19 bases separating them. Here the CDR3 DNA reads TGCGCCAGCAGCCAAGGAGCCGGTGGGGGGCGGGTAGATACGCAGTATTTT. Translated, it gives CASSQGAGGGRVDTQYF.

This clone was detected only once. The chain is built from TRBV4-2 and TRBJ1-5; D call uncertain. V lost 0 bases to trimming and J lost 6 bases, with 15 bases between them. This CDR3 spans 16 amino acids. CDR1 LGHNA and CDR2 YNFKEQ come from the germline V gene. In nucleotides, the CDR3 is TGTGCCAGCAGCCAAGACCTGGGGAATCGCGGTCAGCCCCAGCATTTT. Encoded protein: CASSQDLGNRGQPQHF.

This chain uses TRBV30 with TRBJ1-6, with D hard to call. Deletions cut 3 bases from V and 9 bases from J, with 15 bases between. This CDR3 has 14 residues. Germline CDR1 GTSNPN, CDR2 SVGIG (reference sequence). The CDR3 spells CAWRDGRSSSPLHF. The CDR3 DNA reads TGTGCCTGGAGGGACGGACGGTCGTCTTCACCCCTCCACTTT. The entire variable domain, with the rest obtained from reference TRBV30 and TRBJ1-6, is as follows: SQTIHQWPATLVQPVGSPLSLECTVEGTSNPNLYWYRQAAGRGLQLLFYSVGIGQISSEVPQNLSASRPQDRQFILSSKKLLLSDSGFYLCAWRDGRSSSPLHFGNGTRLTVT.

The gene calls are TRBV19 and TRBJ2-3; 8 nucleotides agree with TRBD2. Looked up from germline, CDR1 is LNHDA and CDR2 is SQIVND (reference sequence). With V trimmed by 3 bases and J by 3 bases, 2 bases remained unmatched. There are 14 residues in the CDR3. CDR3 coding DNA: TGTGCCAGTAGTATTTCTAGCGGGACAGATACGCAGTATTTT. As protein: CASSISSGTDTQYF.

The sample holds a few counts of this clone. The chain joins TRBV6-5 to TRBJ2-2; 8 bases map to TRBD1. Germline CDR1 is MNHEY and CDR2 is SVGAGI. CDR3 length: 15 residues. V dropped 2 bases and J dropped 4; count of bases not matched to a gene: 3. The CDR3 loop is CASSYGQGITGELFF. The CDR3 bases are TGTGCCAGCAGTTACGGACAGGGCATCACCGGGGAGCTGTTTTTT.

Of note for this clone: The sample holds other DNA sequences that translate to the same CDR3. The chain carries TRBV5-1 and TRBJ1-2; D perhaps matches TRBD1 (5 bases). CDR1 and CDR2 (germline): SGHRS, YFSETQ. The V gene lost 0 bases and the J gene lost 3 bases, with 6 bases spanning the gap. The CDR3 has 13 amino acids. The CDR3 loop reads CASSLVGDYGYTF. In DNA form, the CDR3 reads TGCGCCAGCAGCTTGGTGGGGGACTATGGCTACACCTTC. Variable domain in full (rest from reference TRBV5-1 and TRBJ1-2): KAGVTQTPRYLIKTRGQQVTLSCSPISGHRSVSWYQQTPGQGLQFLFEYFSETQRNKGNFPGRFSGRQFSNSRSEMNVSTLELGDSALYLCASSLVGDYGYTFGSGTRLTVV.

V and J are TRBV10-3 and TRBJ1-5, with a tentative D call TRBD1 (5 bases). Trimming stripped 6 bases from V and 9 bases from J, with 27 bases between. CDR3 length equals 17 residues. The germline gives CDR1 ENHRY, CDR2 SYGVKD. The CDR3 here is CAISPQDGGGLIAPQHF. The CDR3 DNA reads TGTGCCATCAGCCCACAGGATGGGGGGGGATTAATCGCGCCCCAGCATTTT.

V and J are TRBV15 and TRBJ1-3; D uncertain. CDR1 is LNHNV and CDR2 is YYDKDF in the germline V gene (reference sequence). Between the trimmed V and J ends, which lost 4 bases and 8 bases, there was a span of 12 bases. This CDR3 has 13 residues. The CDR3: CATSKGLIDTIYF. CDR3 nucleotides: TGTGCCACCAGCAAAGGACTTATTGACACCATATATTTT. The variable domain in full, with the rest retrieved from reference TRBV15 and TRBJ1-3, is DAMVIQNPRYQVTQFGKPVTLSCSQTLNHNVMYWYQQKSSQAPKLLFHYYDKDFNNEADTPDNFQSRRPNTSFCFLDIRSPGLGDTAMYLCATSKGLIDTIYFGEGSWLTVV.

The chain employs TRBV13 and TRBJ2-2; 9 bases fit TRBD1. The germline gives CDR1 PRHDT, CDR2 FYEKMQ (reference sequence). Trimming cost V 5 bases and J 4 bases; bases outside gene matches: 14. This CDR3 spans 18 amino acids. CDR3 DNA: TGTGCCAGCAGCCAACAAGGGACAGGGTCTTTCTCCACCGGGGAGCTGTTTTTT. Protein product: CASSQQGTGSFSTGELFF.

The rearrangement uses TRBV25-1 and TRBJ1-1, with TRBD1 as a possible D gene (5 bases). There are 14 residues in the CDR3. V dropped 4 bases and J dropped 1 base, with 10 bases sitting between them. CDR1 is MGHDK, CDR2 SYGVNS, per germline. Here the CDR3 DNA reads TGTGCCAGCAGTGCATCGACAGAGAACACTGAAGCTTTCTTT. This sequence encodes CASSASTENTEAFF.